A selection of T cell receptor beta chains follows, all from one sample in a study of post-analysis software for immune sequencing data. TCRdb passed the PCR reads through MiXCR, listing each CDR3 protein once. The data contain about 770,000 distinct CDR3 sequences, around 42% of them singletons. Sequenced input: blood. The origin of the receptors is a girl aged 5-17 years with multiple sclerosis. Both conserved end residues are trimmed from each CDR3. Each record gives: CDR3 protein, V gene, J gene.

ATSRDLMANEQF	TRBV15	TRBJ2-1
SVEDPRGYT	TRBV29-1	TRBJ1-2
SVENSVSEQY	TRBV29-1	TRBJ2-7
SVEDPLAESYEQY	TRBV29-1	TRBJ2-7
AIRATGGSGTDTQY	TRBV10-3	TRBJ2-3
TSSPSIGTGETQY	TRBV5-5	TRBJ2-5
SAKGGGQPQH	TRBV20-1	TRBJ1-5
ASSPDSGRARETQY	TRBV7-9	TRBJ2-5
ASSLRTSGMEQF	TRBV7-2	TRBJ2-1
ASTPLRRGKNIQY	TRBV6-6	TRBJ2-4
ASSSRQGNSYEQY	TRBV5-1	TRBJ2-7
ASRRTSGRSEQY	TRBV7-2	TRBJ2-7
ATSRTGGYGEQF	TRBV15	TRBJ2-1
ASTGERGWYNEQF	TRBV21-1	TRBJ2-1
SVSRAGDEQY	TRBV29-1	TRBJ2-7
SASIPGAETQY	TRBV20-1	TRBJ2-5
ASSPDLAGVRYEQY	TRBV7-8	TRBJ2-7
SGQGRSYNEQF	TRBV20-1	TRBJ2-1
ASSLQGGGYGYT	TRBV9	TRBJ1-2
ASSPRRFQETQY	TRBV11-2	TRBJ2-5
SAGAAKLLGNEQF	TRBV20-1	TRBJ2-1
ASSDRGLTEAF	TRBV7-8	TRBJ1-1
ASSFGGALNEQY	TRBV12-3/TRBV12-4	TRBJ2-7
AWSVRRLAGVGAYEQY	TRBV30	TRBJ2-7
SVRVGGSGEQF	TRBV29-1	TRBJ2-1
ASSYSHYSLGGGADTQY	TRBV6-5	TRBJ2-3
ASSRIAGVRNNEQF	TRBV3-1	TRBJ2-1
ASSPGGEAHQETQY	TRBV6-2/TRBV6-3	TRBJ2-5
ASSLGGISYGYT	TRBV5-6	TRBJ1-2
ASSLEGTSGANVLT	TRBV7-3	TRBJ2-6
SVEDLLDEQF	TRBV29-1	TRBJ2-1
ASSLAAGMDGYT	TRBV7-9	TRBJ1-2
SVASELVNEQF	TRBV29-1	TRBJ2-1
ASSDTRDTETNYGYT	TRBV5-5	TRBJ1-2
ASSSSGLAFYNEQF	TRBV7-3	TRBJ2-1
SAPAWASGNYNEQF	TRBV20-1	TRBJ2-1
AISGDLLAGTQETQY	TRBV10-3	TRBJ2-5
ASSFAPSGSEQF	TRBV7-2	TRBJ2-1
ASSYRRAGGYEQY	TRBV6-2/TRBV6-3	TRBJ2-7
SVEALGQGHNEQF	TRBV29-1	TRBJ2-1
ASSQGASTDTQY	TRBV11-3	TRBJ2-3
SDGTSDPSEQF	TRBV29-1	TRBJ2-1
ASSFELAGEQY	TRBV27	TRBJ2-7
ASSLANPAEQY	TRBV7-2	TRBJ2-7
SAREGAGAPNEQF	TRBV20-1	TRBJ2-1
SARLGIQETQY	TRBV20-1	.
SVLVLGAKTEAF	TRBV29-1	TRBJ1-1
ASSTGPYNEQF	TRBV6-6	TRBJ2-1
AISGASGPYEQY	TRBV10-3	TRBJ2-7
SVDIRGNDKSKNIQY	TRBV29-1	TRBJ2-4
ASSPSTGMMDYGYT	TRBV9	TRBJ1-2
ASSTNVEGNSPLH	TRBV12-3/TRBV12-4	TRBJ1-6
SVAGAGSNYGYT	TRBV29-1	TRBJ1-2
ASSLPGTDENIQY	TRBV28	TRBJ2-4